Listed below are T cell receptor beta chains from one sample, sequenced in a study of CD8 T cells in Susac syndrome. TCRdb fed the immunoSEQ multiplex PCR reads into MiXCR, producing one record per CDR3 protein. The data show about 400,000 distinct CDR3 sequences, more than 80% seen once. Sequencing was performed on CD8+ T cells from PBMCs. These receptors were taken from a human donor with multiple sclerosis. The CDR3 runs from the conserved cysteine through the conserved F or W. D genes are given only for firm matches. Size is omitted from some rows. Given values are once, few, many or a class for expanded clones.

cdr3_length	d_call	v_call	clone_size	j_call	cdr3_aa	cdr3_nt
15	NA	TRBV5-4	once	TRBJ1-1	CASSLGVGEDAEAFF	TGTGCCAGCAGCTTGGGGGTAGGGGAGGACGCTGAAGCTTTCTTT
13	NA	TRBV11-2	NA	TRBJ2-7	CASTPGWSYEQYF	TGTGCCAGCACCCCGGGTTGGTCCTACGAGCAGTACTTC
16	NA	TRBV6-1	NA	TRBJ1-2	CASSGYRREVSYGYTF	TGTGCCAGCAGTGGGTACAGAAGAGAAGTAAGCTATGGCTACACCTTC
18	NA	TRBV14	NA	TRBJ2-1	CASSQDGSWGEAYNEQFF	TGTGCCAGCAGCCAAGATGGATCCTGGGGGGAGGCTTACAATGAGCAGTTCTTC
14	TRBD2	TRBV6-1	NA	TRBJ2-1	CASTLIAGVGEQFF	TGTGCCAGCACCCTTATAGCGGGGGTTGGCGAGCAGTTCTTC
18	NA	TRBV6-5	NA	TRBJ2-7	CASSYEGRRGQSLYEQYF	TGTGCCAGCAGTTACGAAGGGCGTCGCGGACAGTCCCTCTACGAGCAGTACTTC
15	TRBD1	TRBV11-2	NA	TRBJ2-7	CASSLYTGVDDEQYF	TGTGCCAGCAGCTTATACACAGGGGTAGACGACGAGCAGTACTTC
12	NA	TRBV6-1	few	TRBJ2-7	CASSDLQGEQYF	TGTGCCAGCAGTGACCTACAAGGCGAGCAGTACTTC
19	NA	TRBV2	NA	TRBJ2-6	CASSEILGDAFFGANVLTF	TGTGCCAGCAGTGAAATTCTGGGGGACGCCTTTTTTGGGGCCAACGTCCTGACTTTC
13	NA	TRBV7-9	NA	TRBJ1-2	CASSSRSGAGYTF	TGTGCCAGCAGCTCCCGCAGTGGTGCCGGCTACACCTTC
17	NA	TRBV11-2	NA	TRBJ2-7	CASSFFGDNPNLYEQYF	TGTGCCAGCAGCTTTTTCGGGGACAATCCTAATCTCTACGAGCAGTACTTC
14	NA	TRBV27	NA	TRBJ2-7	CASSIRGSVYEQYF	TGTGCCAGCAGTATCAGGGGCTCGGTCTACGAGCAGTACTTC
14	NA	TRBV2	NA	TRBJ2-7	CASSDRIKPHEQYF	TGTGCCAGCAGTGACCGGATAAAGCCCCACGAGCAGTACTTC
13	NA	TRBV24-1	once	TRBJ1-1	CATSEGRRTEAFF	TGTGCCACCAGTGAAGGTCGGAGGACTGAAGCTTTCTTT
15	TRBD1	TRBV27	NA	TRBJ1-2	CASSSPRTGVYGYTF	TGTGCCAGCAGTTCACCCCGGACAGGGGTCTATGGCTACACCTTC
15	TRBD2	TRBV30	NA	TRBJ2-3	CAWSVSGGAGDTQYF	TGTGCCTGGAGTGTTAGCGGGGGGGCTGGGGATACGCAGTATTTT
14	TRBD1	TRBV13	NA	TRBJ2-7	CASSPPGQGVGQYF	TGTGCCAGCAGCCCCCCGGGACAGGGGGTAGGGCAGTACTTC
13	NA	TRBV6-4	few	TRBJ2-1	CASSLEAYNEQFF	TGTGCCAGCAGTCTCGAGGCCTACAATGAGCAGTTCTTC
16	TRBD1	TRBV5-4	once	TRBJ1-3	CASSFDRGGSGNTIYF	TGTGCCAGCAGCTTCGACAGGGGCGGCTCTGGAAACACCATATATTTT
19	NA	TRBV5-6	NA	TRBJ2-3	CASSFFLIDGGSSTDTQYF	TGTGCCAGCAGCTTTTTCCTGATCGACGGGGGATCTAGCACAGATACGCAGTATTTT
17	NA	TRBV11-2	NA	TRBJ2-7	CASSLGLASSPSYEQYF	TGTGCCAGCAGCTTAGGCCTAGCGTCGAGCCCCTCCTACGAGCAGTACTTC
14	NA	TRBV6-1	few	TRBJ2-1	CASSPGPGYNEQFF	TGTGCCAGCAGCCCCGGCCCGGGTTACAATGAGCAGTTCTTC
16	NA	TRBV6-5	NA	TRBJ2-3	CASSYGGDFNLDTQYF	TGTGCCAGCAGTTACGGAGGGGACTTTAACCTAGATACGCAGTATTTT
15	NA	TRBV5-6	NA	TRBJ1-1	CASSLAQGSGTEAFF	TGTGCCAGCAGCTTGGCGCAGGGATCGGGCACTGAAGCTTTCTTT
14	NA	TRBV4-1	NA	TRBJ1-1	CASSLFDRSTEAFF	TGCGCCAGCAGCCTCTTCGACAGGTCCACTGAAGCTTTCTTT
17	TRBD2	TRBV28	once	TRBJ2-7	CASSFLTSGGSSYEQYF	TGTGCCAGCAGTTTCTTGACTAGCGGGGGGAGCTCCTACGAGCAGTACTTC
15	TRBD1	TRBV7-6	NA	TRBJ2-7	CASSLEGQPVNEQYF	TGTGCCAGCAGCTTAGAGGGACAGCCAGTAAACGAGCAGTACTTC
14	NA	TRBV4-1	NA	TRBJ2-7	CASSQVPGDYEQYF	TGCGCCAGCAGCCAAGTTCCAGGGGACTACGAGCAGTACTTC
18	NA	TRBV30	NA	TRBJ1-2	CAWSVRRPDRTANYGYTF	TGTGCCTGGAGTGTACGACGGCCCGACAGGACAGCTAACTATGGCTACACCTTC
11	NA	TRBV2	few	TRBJ2-7	CASYGGNEQYF	TGTGCCAGCTATGGGGGGAACGAGCAGTACTTC
13	NA	TRBV7-9	few	TRBJ2-3	CASSSGSADTQYF	TGTGCCAGCAGCTCTGGAAGCGCAGATACGCAGTATTTT
15	NA	TRBV13	NA	TRBJ2-2	CASSKASAEPGELFF	TGTGCCAGCAGCAAAGCCTCCGCTGAGCCCGGGGAGCTGTTTTTT
11	NA	TRBV29-1	NA	TRBJ1-2	CSVGSSYGYTF	TGCAGCGTAGGCAGCTCCTATGGCTACACCTTC
14	NA	TRBV19	NA	TRBJ2-3	CASSMGTLTDTQYF	TGTGCCAGTAGTATGGGAACATTAACAGATACGCAGTATTTT
13	NA	TRBV5-1	NA	TRBJ2-6	CASGGAGANVLTF	TGCGCCAGCGGAGGGGCAGGGGCCAACGTCCTGACTTTC
15	NA	TRBV15	NA	TRBJ1-1	CATSRDKWGGTEAFF	TGTGCCACCAGCAGAGATAAGTGGGGGGGGACTGAAGCTTTCTTT
17	TRBD2	TRBV27	NA	TRBJ2-2	CASSLSWPSGGTGELFF	TGTGCCAGCAGTTTATCGTGGCCTAGCGGCGGCACCGGGGAGCTGTTTTTT
13	NA	TRBV5-8	NA	TRBJ1-2	CASSLVVGDGYTF	TGTGCCAGCAGCTTGGTCGTGGGAGATGGCTACACCTTC
13	NA	TRBV7-9	NA	TRBJ2-7	CASRHKEGFEQYF	TGTGCCAGCAGACACAAGGAAGGGTTCGAGCAGTACTTC
12	NA	TRBV18	NA	TRBJ2-1	CASSPHGGAMFF	TGTGCCAGCTCACCACACGGCGGGGCGATGTTCTTC
15	NA	TRBV30	NA	TRBJ2-5	CAWSVGPAPKETQYF	TGTGCCTGGAGTGTAGGCCCGGCCCCCAAAGAGACCCAGTACTTC
14	NA	TRBV10-1	NA	TRBJ2-2	CASSEVWLSGGLFF	TGCGCCAGCAGTGAAGTCTGGCTTTCCGGGGGGCTGTTTTTT
15	TRBD2	TRBV11-2	NA	TRBJ2-1	CASSTRTSGGGEQFF	TGTGCCAGCAGCACCAGGACTAGCGGGGGGGGTGAGCAGTTCTTC
13	NA	TRBV29-1	NA	TRBJ2-2	CSVEQTNTGELFF	TGCAGCGTTGAACAGACGAACACCGGGGAGCTGTTTTTT
15	NA	TRBV7-9	NA	TRBJ1-1	CASSLIRGGNTEAFF	TGTGCCAGCAGCTTAATTAGGGGAGGGAACACTGAAGCTTTCTTT
12	NA	TRBV19	NA	TRBJ1-1	CASKWGNTEAFF	TGTGCCAGTAAGTGGGGGAACACTGAAGCTTTCTTT
12	NA	TRBV13	NA	TRBJ2-4	CASSLTRDIQYF	TGTGCCAGCAGCTTAACAAGGGACATTCAGTACTTC
15	TRBD1	TRBV6-2/TRBV6-3	NA	TRBJ2-2	CASSHGTANTGELFF	TGTGCCAGCAGTCATGGGACAGCGAACACCGGGGAGCTGTTTTTT
14	TRBD1	TRBV4-1	NA	TRBJ2-1	CASSRDRTYNEQFF	TGCGCCAGCTCCCGGGACAGAACATACAATGAGCAGTTCTTC
14	TRBD1	TRBV13	NA	TRBJ2-5	CASSSRQGQETQYF	TGTGCCAGCAGCTCCCGACAGGGACAAGAGACCCAGTACTTC